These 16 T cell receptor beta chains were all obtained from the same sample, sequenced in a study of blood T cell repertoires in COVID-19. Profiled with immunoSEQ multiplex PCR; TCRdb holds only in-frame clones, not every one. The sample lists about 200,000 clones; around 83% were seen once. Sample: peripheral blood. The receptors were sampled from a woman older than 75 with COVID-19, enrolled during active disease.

CDR3 in DNA: TGTGCCAGCAGTTCTAGCGGGAGTATAGATGAGCAGTTCTTC. Protein: CASSSSGSIDEQFF. This chain uses TRBV27 with TRBJ2-1, with 10 bases matching TRBD2. V was clipped by 4 bases and J by 8 bases; unmatched bases: 5. Germline loops: CDR1 MNHEY, CDR2 SMNVEV (reference sequence). The CDR3 covers 14 residues.

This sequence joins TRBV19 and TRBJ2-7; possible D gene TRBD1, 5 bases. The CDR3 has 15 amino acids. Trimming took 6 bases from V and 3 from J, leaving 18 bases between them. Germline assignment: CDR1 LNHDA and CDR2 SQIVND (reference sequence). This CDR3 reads CASRPTDRNNYEQYF. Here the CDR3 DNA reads TGTGCCAGTAGACCGACCGACAGAAATAACTACGAGCAGTACTTC. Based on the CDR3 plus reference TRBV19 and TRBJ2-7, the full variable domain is DGGITQSPKYLFRKEGQNVTLSCEQNLNHDAMYWYRQDPGQGLRLIYYSQIVNDFQKGDIAEGYSVSREKKESFPLTVTSAQKNPTAFYLCASRPTDRNNYEQYFGPGTRLTVT.

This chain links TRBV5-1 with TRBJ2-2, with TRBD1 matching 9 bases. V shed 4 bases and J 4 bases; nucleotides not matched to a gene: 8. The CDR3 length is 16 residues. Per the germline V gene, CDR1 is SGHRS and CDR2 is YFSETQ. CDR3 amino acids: CASSPDRGFVTGELFF. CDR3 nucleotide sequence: TGCGCCAGCAGCCCAGACAGGGGGTTTGTCACCGGGGAGCTGTTTTTT.

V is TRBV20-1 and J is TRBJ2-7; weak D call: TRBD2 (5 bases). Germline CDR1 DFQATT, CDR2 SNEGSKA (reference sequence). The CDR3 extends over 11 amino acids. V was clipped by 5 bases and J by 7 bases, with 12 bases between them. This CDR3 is CSAPTMEEQYF. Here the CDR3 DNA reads TGCAGTGCTCCGACTATGGAAGAGCAGTACTTC.

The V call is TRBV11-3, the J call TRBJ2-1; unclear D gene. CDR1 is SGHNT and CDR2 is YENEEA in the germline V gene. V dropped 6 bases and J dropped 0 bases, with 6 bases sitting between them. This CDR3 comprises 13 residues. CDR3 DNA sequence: TGTGCCAGCAGTTTTAACTCCTACAATGAGCAGTTCTTC. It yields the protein CASSFNSYNEQFF.

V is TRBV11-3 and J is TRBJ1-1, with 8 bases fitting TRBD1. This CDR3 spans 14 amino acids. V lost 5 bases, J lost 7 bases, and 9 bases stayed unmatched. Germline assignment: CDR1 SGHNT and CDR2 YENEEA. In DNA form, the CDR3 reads TGTGCCAGCAGCACCCGGGACAGGCCCCATGAAGCTTTCTTT. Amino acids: CASSTRDRPHEAFF.

CDR3 region: CASSLGQLIPNSPLHF. The DNA for the CDR3 is TGTGCCAGCAGCTTAGGACAGCTAATCCCTAATTCACCCCTCCACTTT. The gene calls are TRBV7-9 and TRBJ1-6; possible D gene TRBD1, 5 bases. Trimming took off 1 base at V and 6 bases at J, with 13 bases between the two ends. Germline CDR1 SEHNR, CDR2 FQNEAQ (reference sequence). The CDR3 spans 16 residues.

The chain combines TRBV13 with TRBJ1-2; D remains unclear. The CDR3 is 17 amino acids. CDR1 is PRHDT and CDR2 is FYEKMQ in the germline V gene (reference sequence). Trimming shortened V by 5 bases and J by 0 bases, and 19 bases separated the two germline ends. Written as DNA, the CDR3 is TGTGCCAGCAGCCCCACCACGGCAGGCAAGTCTAACTATGGCTACACCTTC. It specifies CASSPTTAGKSNYGYTF.

The CDR3 region has the DNA TGTGCCAGTAGTCCCTCTAGCGGGAGGCTTGGGGCCAACGTCCTGACTTTC. It codes for CASSPSSGRLGANVLTF. This sequence joins TRBV19 and TRBJ2-6, with 11 bases that match TRBD2. This CDR3 has 17 amino acids. V trimming: 5 bases; J trimming: 3 bases; junction bases outside the gene matches: 6. Germline V gene sequence: CDR1 LNHDA, CDR2 SQIVND (reference sequence). Full variable domain (remainder filled in from reference TRBV19 and TRBJ2-6): DGGITQSPKYLFRKEGQNVTLSCEQNLNHDAMYWYRQDPGQGLRLIYYSQIVNDFQKGDIAEGYSVSREKKESFPLTVTSAQKNPTAFYLCASSPSSGRLGANVLTFGAGSRLTVL.

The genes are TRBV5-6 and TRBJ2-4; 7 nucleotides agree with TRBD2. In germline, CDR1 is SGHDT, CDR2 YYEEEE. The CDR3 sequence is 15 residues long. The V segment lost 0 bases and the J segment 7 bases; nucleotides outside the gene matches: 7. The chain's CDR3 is CASSLVVGGNNIQYF. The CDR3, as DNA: TGTGCCAGCAGCTTGGTTGTGGGGGGGAATAACATTCAGTACTTC.

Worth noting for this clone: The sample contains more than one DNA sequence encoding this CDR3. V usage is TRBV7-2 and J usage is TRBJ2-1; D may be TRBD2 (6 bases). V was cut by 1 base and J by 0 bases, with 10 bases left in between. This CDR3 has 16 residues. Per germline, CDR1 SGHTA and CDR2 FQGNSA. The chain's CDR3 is CASSLGSGSSYNEQFF. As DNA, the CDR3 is TGTGCCAGCAGCTTAGGTAGCGGAAGCTCCTACAATGAGCAGTTCTTC.

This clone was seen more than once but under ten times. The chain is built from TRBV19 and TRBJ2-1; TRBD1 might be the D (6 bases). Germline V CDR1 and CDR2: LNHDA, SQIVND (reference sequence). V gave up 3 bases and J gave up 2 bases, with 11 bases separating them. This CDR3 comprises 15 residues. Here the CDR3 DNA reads TGTGCCAGTAGTATTGGGGGCGGAACCTACAATGAGCAGTTCTTC. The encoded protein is CASSIGGGTYNEQFF.

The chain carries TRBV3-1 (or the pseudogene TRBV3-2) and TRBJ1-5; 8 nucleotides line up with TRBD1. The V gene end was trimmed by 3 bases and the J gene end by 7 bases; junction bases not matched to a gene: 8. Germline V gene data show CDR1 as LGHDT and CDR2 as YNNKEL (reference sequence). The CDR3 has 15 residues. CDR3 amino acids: CASSHGQGTRQPQHF. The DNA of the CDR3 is TGTGCCAGCAGCCACGGACAGGGAACGAGGCAGCCCCAGCATTTT.

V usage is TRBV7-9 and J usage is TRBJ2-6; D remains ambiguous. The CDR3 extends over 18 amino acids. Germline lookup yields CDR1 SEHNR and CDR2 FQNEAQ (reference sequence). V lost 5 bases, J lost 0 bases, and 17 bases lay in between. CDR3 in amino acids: CASSHNPGRGSGANVLTF. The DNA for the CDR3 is TGTGCCAGCAGCCACAATCCGGGTCGAGGCTCTGGGGCCAACGTCCTGACTTTC.

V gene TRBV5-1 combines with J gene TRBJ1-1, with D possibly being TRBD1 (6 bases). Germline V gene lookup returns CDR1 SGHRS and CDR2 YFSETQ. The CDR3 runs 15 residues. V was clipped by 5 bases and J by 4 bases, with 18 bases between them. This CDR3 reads CASRSGQGIRTEAFF. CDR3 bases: TGCGCCAGCAGATCCGGGCAGGGGATCCGCACTGAAGCTTTCTTT. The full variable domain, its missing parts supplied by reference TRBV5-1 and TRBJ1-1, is KAGVTQTPRYLIKTRGQQVTLSCSPISGHRSVSWYQQTPGQGLQFLFEYFSETQRNKGNFPGRFSGRQFSNSRSEMNVSTLELGDSALYLCASRSGQGIRTEAFFGQGTRLTVV.

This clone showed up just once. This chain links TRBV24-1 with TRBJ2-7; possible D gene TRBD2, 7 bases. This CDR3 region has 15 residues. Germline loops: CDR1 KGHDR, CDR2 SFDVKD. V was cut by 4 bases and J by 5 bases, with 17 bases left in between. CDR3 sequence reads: CATSEGGGATDEQYF. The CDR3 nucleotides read TGTGCCACCAGTGAAGGGGGAGGGGCTACGGACGAGCAGTACTTC.